The T cell receptor (beta chain) under discussion was sequenced for a study of graft-versus-host responses after intestinal transplantation. Study context: All recipients got anti-thymocyte globulin induction, then tacrolimus and steroids for approximately 3 years.

Processing was applied to graft tissue in order to liberate intraepithelial and lamina propria lymphocytes. This table comes from immunoSEQ multiplex PCR, and its TCRdb copy is limited to in-frame clones, with some not included. The sample includes over 60,000 clones, approximately 91% seen only once; the top ten take more than 1.5%. Germline V gene sequence: CDR1 SGHNT, CDR2 YYREEE (reference sequence). Trimming left V 1 base short and J 3 bases short, with 9 bases between. This CDR3 is built from 14 residues. The gene calls are TRBV5-4 and TRBJ2-3; D is possibly TRBD1 or TRBD2 (5 bases each). The source material was ileum tissue, sampled roughly 54 weeks after transplant. The receptor's source is a human patient who received an intestinal transplant, so some T cells may come from the graft donor. The CDR3 protein is CASSLPGTTDTQYF. The CDR3 DNA reads as TGTGCCAGCAGCTTGCCCGGGACGACAGATACGCAGTATTTT.